The next 9 T cell receptor beta chains were all read from a single sample in a study of read filtering for tumor transcriptome and immune sequencing (dated by TCRdb to the early 2020s). This sample was sequenced with an Illumina HiSeq 4000. TCR libraries were built from roughly 370 ng RNA with the Immunoverse kit, using molecular barcoded adaptors covering alpha/delta and beta/gamma chains. In TCRdb, the public reads were trimmed at Q25 with fastp and aligned with MiXCR, with productive beta chains retained. Rows with a matching CDR3 protein are joined into one entry that keeps the most common DNA and genes. This sample has 25,000 to 35,000 distinct CDR3 sequences in its table, and about 15% of those were observed once. Roughly 44% of the sample belongs to the ten largest clones. The material sequenced was a population of CD138-negative cells sorted from bone marrow. The intended sense of this specimen's cell subset or site label: bone marrow mononuclear cells depleted of CD138+ plasma/myeloma cells by negative magnetic selection. Every receptor here comes from a donor older than 35 with multiple myeloma.

This clonotype was detected ten times or more. V usage is TRBV5-5 and J usage is TRBJ2-7, with D possibly called TRBD1 or TRBD2 (5 bases each). Germline V CDR1 and CDR2: SGHKS, YYEKEE (reference sequence). V was cut by 0 bases and J by 2 bases, with 9 bases left in between. This CDR3 is built from 14 residues. CDR3 sequence: CASSLGSGPYEQYF. CDR3 nucleotide sequence: TGTGCCAGCAGCTTGGGTTCGGGACCCTACGAGCAGTACTTC.

This clonotype has only a few counts. The genes are TRBV4-2 and TRBJ2-4; 7 nucleotides agree with TRBD2. This CDR3 has 18 residues. V was clipped by 1 base and J by 1 base; unmatched bases: 10. Per germline, CDR1 LGHNA and CDR2 YNFKEQ. The CDR3 DNA reads as TGTGCCAGCAGCCAAGCCTCTTCTGCGGGAGTGGCCAAAAACATTCAGTACTTC. This encodes CASSQASSAGVAKNIQYF.

This clonotype was observed many times. The genes are TRBV5-1 and TRBJ1-1, with unresolved D. The CDR3 is 14 amino acids. Germline CDR1 reads SGHRS; CDR2 reads YFSETQ. V lost 0 bases and J 5 bases, leaving 11 bases between the germline ends. The CDR3: CASSLELVKTEAFF. As DNA, the CDR3 is TGCGCCAGCAGCTTGGAGCTAGTAAAAACTGAAGCTTTCTTT.

This clonotype was counted ten times or more. The V gene is TRBV6-5, the J gene TRBJ2-6, with D possibly TRBD2 on 6 matching bases. The V and J ends lost 7 bases and 0 bases respectively, with 7 bases between them. Germline CDR1 is MNHEY and CDR2 is SVGAGI. The length of the CDR3 is 14 residues. The DNA of the CDR3 is TGTGCCAGCACGGGGGACTCTGGGGCCAACGTCCTGACTTTC. Its protein product is CASTGDSGANVLTF.

This clonotype was observed at least ten times. V usage is TRBV11-2 and J usage is TRBJ1-1; TRBD1 aligns across 7 bases. CDR1 and CDR2 from the germline V gene are SGHAT and FQNNGV. This CDR3 contains 13 residues. The ends lost 2 bases at V and 10 bases at J; junction bases unmatched: 7. The chain's CDR3 is CASSLSHRGTAFF. CDR3 nucleotides: TGTGCCAGCAGCTTAAGCCACAGGGGTACAGCTTTCTTT.

Comments on this clonotype: The junction shows a germline mismatch at one end, possibly a read error. V gene TRBV2 combines with J gene TRBJ2-2, with a possible D match to TRBD2 (6 bases). In germline, CDR1 is SNHLY, CDR2 FYNNEI. This CDR3 has 15 residues. CDR3 coding DNA: TGTGCCAGCAGTGGAAGTGCAGGATACACCGGGGGGCTGTTTTTT. This gives the protein CASSGSAGYTGGLFF.

A remark on this clonotype: This sequence may be a read error, since a much larger clone differs from it by one base. V is TRBV14 and J is TRBJ2-1; D is ambiguous. The germline V gene has CDR1 SGHDN and CDR2 FVKESK. This CDR3 contains 13 residues. The CDR3: CASSQDTYSEQLF. The CDR3 DNA is TGTGCCAGCAGCCAAGACACCTACAGTGAGCAGCTCTTC.

In its sample, this clonotype was seen many times. V and J are TRBV11-2 and TRBJ1-5; the D gene is possibly TRBD1 (5 bases). Germline assignment: CDR1 SGHAT and CDR2 FQNNGV. CDR3 length: 14 amino acids. V lost 1 base and J 6 bases, leaving 10 bases between the germline ends. The CDR3 sequence: CASSLGGAGQPQHF. Here the CDR3 DNA reads TGTGCCAGCAGCTTAGGGGGCGCGGGTCAGCCCCAGCATTTT.

This clonotype has ten or more counts. The V gene is TRBV29-1, the J gene TRBJ1-5, with a weak D call TRBD1 (6 bases). Germline V lookup: CDR1 SQVTM, CDR2 ANQGSEA. The CDR3 contains 15 residues. V lost 7 bases and J 0 bases, leaving 16 bases between the germline ends. The CDR3 DNA reads TGCAGCGCCGTCGGACAGTCTAATAGCAATCAGCCCCAGCATTTT. This sequence encodes CSAVGQSNSNQPQHF. Full variable domain (missing parts from reference TRBV29-1 and TRBJ1-5): SAVISQKPSRDICQRGTSLTIQCQVDSQVTMMFWYRQQPGQSLTLIATANQGSEATYESGFVIDKFPISRPNLTFSTLTVSNMSPEDSSIYLCSAVGQSNSNQPQHFGDGTRLSIL.